This T cell receptor beta chain originates from a study of beta chain features in type 1 diabetes. Findings and limits, study-wide: Any HLA effect on TCRB rearrangement was left unresolved by small sub-analyses.

Of the isolated RNA, all was reverse transcribed, and so the sequenced material was expressed TCRB transcripts. Produced via immunoSEQ multiplex PCR; TCRdb's table is partial and in-frame only. The data hold under 500,000 clones, with around 30% observed a single time. V lost 2 bases and J 3 bases, leaving 13 bases between the germline ends. This CDR3 spans 14 amino acids. Germline CDR1 and CDR2: GTSNPN and SVGIG (reference sequence). Notes on this clone: What it binds is unknown. Within the sample, other DNA sequences also encode this same CDR3.

Material: naive CD4+ T cells from blood. This receptor was identified in a man between 18 and 29 years old in good health. The chain combines TRBV30 with TRBJ1-1; D perhaps matches TRBD1 (6 bases). The CDR3 sequence: CAWSSGAADTEAFF. CDR3 DNA sequence: TGTGCCTGGAGTTCAGGGGCAGCTGACACTGAAGCTTTCTTT. The variable domain in full, with the rest retrieved from reference TRBV30 and TRBJ1-1, is SQTIHQWPATLVQPVGSPLSLECTVEGTSNPNLYWYRQAAGRGLQLLFYSVGIGQISSEVPQNLSASRPQDRQFILSSKKLLLSDSGFYLCAWSSGAADTEAFFGQGTRLTVV.